A single sample gave rise to the 15 T cell receptor beta chains below, sequenced in a study of T cell repertoires in cytomegalovirus infection. MiXCR was run by TCRdb on the reads, yielding one entry per CDR3 protein. The repertoire holds fewer than 150,000 distinct CDR3 sequences, with 30% as singletons. These TCRs' antigens remain unknown. Sequencing used CD8+ T cells from cultured PBMCs, obtained from culture after CMV antigen stimulation. These receptors were collected from a human donor in good health (CMV status not recorded). Some clones in this sample may be carry-over from other donors' samples.

This clonotype has more than one count but fewer than ten. The chain uses TRBV27 and TRBJ1-4; D gene uncertain. The V gene's germline CDR1 is MNHEY and CDR2 SMNVEV (reference sequence). The germline V and J ends were trimmed by 8 bases and 1 base, with 8 bases remaining between them. CDR3 length: 13 residues. CDR3 DNA: TGTGCCAGCGGGCGTCTAACTAATGAAAAACTGTTTTTT. This encodes CASGRLTNEKLFF.

This chain joins TRBV10-3 and TRBJ2-3, with D tentatively TRBD1 (5 bases). Germline V lookup: CDR1 ENHRY, CDR2 SYGVKD. With 1 base removed from V and 4 bases from J, the gap between germline ends came to 6 bases. This CDR3 comprises 13 residues. CDR3 DNA: TGTGCCATCAGTGAGTTCAGGGCAGATACGCAGTATTTT. It translates to CAISEFRADTQYF.

This clonotype was seen a few times. DNA of the CDR3: TGTGCCAGCAGTCGGGGGTTCTTAAATTCACCCCTCCACTTT. The encoded protein is CASSRGFLNSPLHF. V usage is TRBV28 and J usage is TRBJ1-6; a weak D match, TRBD1 (5 bases). V was shortened by 5 bases and J by 7 bases, with 12 bases between the two germline ends. CDR1 and CDR2 (germline): MDHEN, SYDVKM. The CDR3 consists of 14 residues.

The chain uses TRBV27 and TRBJ1-2, with a tentative D call TRBD1 (6 bases). The CDR3 contains 13 residues. V was trimmed by 10 bases and J by 8 bases, leaving 20 bases between them. Germline V CDR1 and CDR2: MNHEY, SMNVEV (reference sequence). CDR3 sequence reads: CATLGGGEWGYTF. As DNA, the CDR3 is TGTGCCACCCTGGGGGGGGGCGAATGGGGCTACACCTTC.

This clonotype was counted between two and nine times. The chain employs TRBV19 and TRBJ1-6, with D possibly being TRBD1 (5 bases). Trimming removed 6 bases from V and 0 bases from J, with 15 bases in between. From germline, CDR1 is LNHDA and CDR2 SQIVND (reference sequence). The CDR3 length is 17 residues. Here the CDR3 reads CASSGDDRSSYNSPLHF. CDR3 coding DNA: TGTGCCAGTAGCGGGGACGACCGGAGCTCCTATAATTCACCCCTCCACTTT.

This chain connects TRBV29-1 to TRBJ2-7, with D possibly being TRBD1 (6 bases). Germline-derived CDR1 and CDR2 are SQVTM and ANQGSEA. The CDR3 extends over 13 amino acids. Trimming removed 7 bases from V and 3 bases from J, with 16 bases in between. CDR3 region: CSGYERDNYEQYF. Written as DNA, the CDR3 is TGCAGCGGGTACGAACGGGACAACTACGAGCAGTACTTC.

This chain uses TRBV6-6 with TRBJ1-5; D might be TRBD1 (6 bases). Trimming cost V 4 bases and J 3 bases, with 10 bases left between them. CDR3 length: 14 residues. Germline-derived CDR1 and CDR2 are MNHNY and SVGAGI (reference sequence). CDR3 loop: CASSSNRDNQPQHF. The CDR3 nucleotides are TGTGCCAGCAGTTCAAACAGGGACAATCAGCCCCAGCATTTT.

This clonotype was seen a few times. The chain has TRBV7-6 and TRBJ2-7; no firm D call. V lost 5 bases and J lost 4, with 18 bases in between. CDR3 size: 15 residues. Germline-derived CDR1 and CDR2 are SGHVS and FNYEAQ. CDR3 in amino acids: CASSRDRAQRYEQYF. CDR3 nucleotide sequence: TGTGCCAGCAGCCGTGACCGGGCCCAGAGGTACGAGCAGTACTTC.

The rearrangement uses TRBV19 and TRBJ1-5; 9 nucleotides align to TRBD1. With 5 bases clipped from V and 1 base from J, the junction kept 6 bases outside the gene matches. The CDR3 length is 16 residues. The germline CDR1 and CDR2 sequences are LNHDA and SQIVND (reference sequence). The CDR3 loop is CASSRRDRESNQPQHF. The CDR3, as DNA: TGTGCCAGTAGTCGAAGGGACAGGGAGAGCAATCAGCCCCAGCATTTT.

The V call is TRBV7-6, the J call TRBJ2-7; 8 positions match TRBD1. With 1 base clipped from V and 4 bases from J, the junction kept 6 bases outside the gene matches. Germline values: CDR1 SGHVS, CDR2 FNYEAQ. This CDR3 comprises 15 residues. The CDR3 DNA is TGTGCCAGCAGCTTAGAGGGGGGACAGGTTTACGAGCAGTACTTC. This translates into CASSLEGGQVYEQYF.

This clonotype was seen a handful of times. V usage is TRBV5-6 and J usage is TRBJ2-3; no firm D call. The V and J ends lost 6 bases and 2 bases respectively, with 13 bases between them. The CDR3 has 14 residues. Germline V CDR1 and CDR2: SGHDT, YYEEEE. In DNA form, the CDR3 reads TGTGCCAGCACCAACCGGCTCTCCACAGATACGCAGTATTTT. It specifies CASTNRLSTDTQYF.

This chain uses TRBV20-1 with TRBJ1-5, with D maybe TRBD1 (5 bases). The CDR3 contains 17 residues. Between the trimmed V and J ends, which lost 0 bases and 2 bases, there was a span of 17 bases. Germline V CDR1 and CDR2: DFQATT, SNEGSKA (reference sequence). CDR3 coding DNA: TGCAGTGCTAGAGAACCAGGGTGGATGGGGGGCAATCAGCCCCAGCATTTT. Encoded protein: CSAREPGWMGGNQPQHF.

This clonotype was counted a few times. The rearrangement links TRBV7-9 to TRBJ1-3, with 7 bases lining up with TRBD1. CDR3 length: 16 amino acids. Germline V gene data show CDR1 as SEHNR and CDR2 as FQNEAQ (reference sequence). V was clipped by 3 bases and J by 0 bases; unmatched bases: 5. The CDR3 bases are TGTGCCAGCAGCTTGGGACAGACCGTCTCTGGAAACACCATATATTTT. This codes for CASSLGQTVSGNTIYF.

In this sample, this clonotype turned up many times. The J gene is TRBJ1-5, the V gene TRBV5-6; D remains unclear. This CDR3 comprises 15 residues. In germline, CDR1 is SGHDT, CDR2 YYEEEE. V was shortened by 3 bases and J by 2 bases, with 12 bases between the two germline ends. In DNA form, the CDR3 reads TGTGCCAGCAGCTCCCGCGGAAAGGGCAATCAGCCCCAGCATTTT. It encodes CASSSRGKGNQPQHF. Supplemented by reference TRBV5-6 and TRBJ1-5, the full variable domain reads DAGVTQSPTHLIKTRGQQVTLRCSPKSGHDTVSWYQQALGQGPQFIFQYYEEEERQRGNFPDRFSGHQFPNYSSELNVNALLLGDSALYLCASSSRGKGNQPQHFGDGTRLSIL.

The rearrangement joins TRBV5-6 to TRBJ1-5; no clear D. Germline CDR1 and CDR2: SGHDT and YYEEEE. The CDR3 is 14 residues long. The V end was cut by 4 bases, the J end by 10 bases, with 18 bases between. In DNA, the CDR3 is TGTGCCAGCAGCCCGGGCGGTCGGGTACATCCCCAGCATTTT. Its translation is CASSPGGRVHPQHF.